Presented here are 29 T cell receptor beta chains from one specimen sequenced in a study of long-term antiretroviral therapy in people with HIV. The authors ran the immunoSEQ assay, v3.0, at survey level. Clones were read by immunoSEQ multiplex PCR, and TCRdb kept only the in-frame ones, dropping some. The data contain roughly 28,000 clones, about 95% of them seen just once; the ten biggest clones take up approximately 8.2%. The material was unsorted PBMCs, obtained roughly 6.3 years after starting antiretroviral therapy. These receptor sequences come from a man between 25 and 39 years old with HIV.

The CDR3 loop reads CASSLFPQPYEQYF. CDR3 bases: TGTGCCAGCAGTTTATTTCCCCAACCCTACGAGCAGTACTTC. The chain links TRBV28 to TRBJ2-7, with D hard to call. Trimming removed 1 base at V and 2 bases at J, with 9 bases between. The CDR3 covers 14 residues. The germline gives CDR1 MDHEN, CDR2 SYDVKM.

The chain is built from TRBV7-8 and TRBJ2-2; tentatively, D is TRBD1 (5 bases). The CDR3 covers 12 residues. Trimming cost V 6 bases and J 6 bases, with 8 bases left between them. Germline CDR1 reads SGHVS; CDR2 reads FQNEAQ. CDR3 residues: CASRQGAGELFF. CDR3 nucleotides: TGTGCCAGCAGACAAGGGGCCGGGGAGCTGTTTTTT. The full variable domain, completed using reference TRBV7-8 and TRBJ2-2, is GAGVSQSPRYKVAKRGQDVALRCDPISGHVSLFWYQQALGQGPEFLTYFQNEAQLDKSGLPSDRFFAERPEGSVSTLKIQRTQQEDSAVYLCASRQGAGELFFGEGSRLTVL.

J is TRBJ2-5 and V is TRBV19; maybe TRBD1 (6 bases). Trimming pared 6 bases from V and 4 bases from J, leaving 18 bases between. Germline CDR1 and CDR2: LNHDA and SQIVND (reference sequence). The CDR3 consists of 15 residues. The CDR3, as DNA: TGTGCCAGTAGCTCAGGGGTGGTTTCTGGAGAGACCCAGTACTTC. Amino acid sequence: CASSSGVVSGETQYF. Combining the CDR3 with reference TRBV19 and TRBJ2-5 gives the whole variable domain DGGITQSPKYLFRKEGQNVTLSCEQNLNHDAMYWYRQDPGQGLRLIYYSQIVNDFQKGDIAEGYSVSREKKESFPLTVTSAQKNPTAFYLCASSSGVVSGETQYFGPGTRLLVL.

V gene TRBV10-1 combines with J gene TRBJ1-1; possible D gene TRBD1, 6 bases. The CDR3 loop spans 19 amino acids. The V and J ends lost 0 bases and 4 bases respectively, with 24 bases between them. Germline V gene data show CDR1 as WNHNN and CDR2 as SYGVQD (reference sequence). CDR3 DNA: TGCGCCAGCAGTGAGTCGATACGGCAGGGGCCTCGGAGTGGCACTGAAGCTTTCTTT. This gives the protein CASSESIRQGPRSGTEAFF.

CDR3 DNA: TGCGCCAGGCTGCCGACAGGGGGGTTCGACCATAGCTCCTACAATGAGCAGTTCTTC. Residues: CARLPTGGFDHSSYNEQFF. V usage is TRBV23-1 and J usage is TRBJ2-1; 9 bases map to TRBD1. TRBV23-1 is reported as an ORF; its role is uncertain. CDR3 size: 19 residues. The ends lost 9 bases at V and 0 bases at J; junction bases unmatched: 18.

The rearrangement links TRBV6-6 to TRBJ2-3; weak D call: TRBD1 (7 bases). Trimming left V 2 bases short and J 2 bases short, with 11 bases between. Germline CDR1 is MNHNY and CDR2 is SVGAGI (reference sequence). The CDR3 contains 15 residues. The CDR3 reads CASSYTGDFTDTQYF. DNA of the CDR3: TGTGCCAGCAGTTACACAGGGGACTTCACAGATACGCAGTATTTT.

The chain couples TRBV19 to TRBJ1-5; no definite D call. Germline values: CDR1 LNHDA, CDR2 SQIVND (reference sequence). V shed 7 bases and J shed 1 base, with 17 bases lying between them. This CDR3 has 16 amino acids. The CDR3 DNA reads as TGTGCCAGTACCCCCGGGGAGGGAATAAGCAATCAGCCCCAGCATTTT. It is translated as CASTPGEGISNQPQHF.

This chain links TRBV2 with TRBJ2-3, with 8 nucleotides matching TRBD2. CDR1 is SNHLY and CDR2 is FYNNEI in the germline V gene. With 6 bases clipped from V and 3 bases from J, the junction kept 8 bases outside the gene matches. CDR3 size: 15 residues. Here the CDR3 reads CASRRGAGGTDTQYF. The DNA for the CDR3 is TGTGCCAGCAGGCGCGGGGCGGGGGGAACAGATACGCAGTATTTT. Combining the CDR3 with reference TRBV2 and TRBJ2-3 gives the whole variable domain EPEVTQTPSHQVTQMGQEVILRCVPISNHLYFYWYRQILGQKVEFLVSFYNNEISEKSEIFDDQFSVERPDGSNFTLKIRSTKLEDSAMYFCASRRGAGGTDTQYFGPGTRLTVL.

The V gene is TRBV18, the J gene TRBJ2-7, with 13 bases lining up with TRBD2. Losses at the gene ends were 2 bases for V and 1 base for J; bases not matched to a gene: 2. This CDR3 has 16 amino acids. CDR1 and CDR2 from the germline V gene are KGHSH and LQKENI. The CDR3 sequence: CASSPLLAGGSYEQYF. The CDR3 DNA follows: TGTGCCAGCTCACCATTACTAGCGGGAGGGTCCTACGAGCAGTACTTC.

This chain uses TRBV6-4 with TRBJ2-3; the D gene is possibly TRBD2 (6 bases). Germline lookup yields CDR1 MRHNA and CDR2 SNTAGT. V lost 4 bases, J lost 2 bases, and 13 bases lay in between. The CDR3 spans 15 residues. The DNA for the CDR3 is TGTGCCAGCAGTGCGGGGGTAACCATCACAGATACGCAGTATTTT. Protein: CASSAGVTITDTQYF.

The rearrangement uses TRBV5-1 and TRBJ2-7; maybe TRBD2 (5 bases). The germline gives CDR1 SGHRS, CDR2 YFSETQ. The CDR3 totals 15 residues. V was trimmed by 2 bases and J by 2 bases, leaving 14 bases between them. The CDR3 bases are TGCGCCAGCAGCTTCGGAGGTCACGGAACCTACGAGCAGTACTTC. Translating gives CASSFGGHGTYEQYF.

The chain joins TRBV28 to TRBJ2-7; tentative D call: TRBD2 (6 bases). There are 15 residues in the CDR3. Deletions cut 4 bases from V and 6 bases from J, with 19 bases between. CDR1 is MDHEN and CDR2 is SYDVKM in the germline V gene. The CDR3 reads CASSSLSSVRTEQYF. The CDR3 DNA follows: TGTGCCAGCAGTTCTCTTTCTAGCGTTCGAACCGAGCAGTACTTC.

The chain links TRBV4-2 to TRBJ1-1, with D perhaps TRBD1 (5 bases). The CDR3 runs 15 residues. Per germline, CDR1 LGHNA and CDR2 YNFKEQ. The V and J ends lost 1 base and 1 base respectively, with 10 bases between them. Here the CDR3 DNA reads TGTGCCAGCAGCCAAGGGGCCGACAGGAACACTGAAGCTTTCTTT. Encoded protein: CASSQGADRNTEAFF.

The sample holds one count of this clone. This chain connects TRBV6-1 to TRBJ2-7; 10 nucleotides agree with TRBD1. The CDR3 runs to 15 residues. V lost 4 bases and J lost 3; bases outside the gene matches: 6. The germline gives CDR1 MNHNS, CDR2 SASEGT. The CDR3 DNA reads as TGTGCCAGCAGTGGGGGACAGGGGCCTTACTACGAGCAGTACTTC. As protein: CASSGGQGPYYEQYF.

The chain combines TRBV2 with TRBJ2-4; D gene unclear. The germline CDR1 and CDR2 sequences are SNHLY and FYNNEI. The V gene lost 7 bases and the J gene lost 0 bases, with 7 bases spanning the gap. The CDR3 is 13 residues long. The CDR3 region is CASIDGAKNIQYF. DNA for the CDR3: TGTGCCAGCATTGACGGAGCCAAAAACATTCAGTACTTC. The entire variable domain, with the rest obtained from reference TRBV2 and TRBJ2-4, is as follows: EPEVTQTPSHQVTQMGQEVILRCVPISNHLYFYWYRQILGQKVEFLVSFYNNEISEKSEIFDDQFSVERPDGSNFTLKIRSTKLEDSAMYFCASIDGAKNIQYFGAGTRLSVL.

This chain connects TRBV7-8 to TRBJ2-1; 7 bases are shared with TRBD2. Germline V gene sequence: CDR1 SGHVS, CDR2 FQNEAQ. Trimming took 5 bases from V and 3 from J; bases not matched to a gene: 7. This CDR3 is built from 15 residues. The CDR3 region is CASSIGTKGYNEQFF. DNA of the CDR3: TGTGCCAGCAGCATAGGGACTAAGGGCTACAATGAGCAGTTCTTC.

V usage is TRBV28 and J usage is TRBJ1-5, with no clear D. The CDR3 length is 15 residues. V was cut by 3 bases and J by 5 bases, with 14 bases left in between. Germline assignment: CDR1 MDHEN and CDR2 SYDVKM. CDR3 protein: CASSFHTYSYQPQHF. CDR3 bases: TGTGCCAGCAGTTTTCACACCTACAGCTATCAGCCCCAGCATTTT.

This clone came up once. The gene calls are TRBV7-9 and TRBJ2-5, with D perhaps given as TRBD1 or TRBD2 (5 bases each). This CDR3 is 14 amino acids long. Deletions cut 5 bases from V and 3 bases from J, with 13 bases between. CDR1 is SEHNR and CDR2 is FQNEAQ in the germline V gene (reference sequence). CDR3 residues: CASSIRDPEETQYF. CDR3 DNA sequence: TGTGCCAGCAGCATCCGGGACCCCGAAGAGACCCAGTACTTC.

CDR3 coding DNA: TGTGCCAGCTCACCACCCGGGACCCCTTACAATGAGCAGTTCTTC. Its translation: CASSPPGTPYNEQFF. This rearrangement joins TRBV18 to TRBJ2-1; D is possibly TRBD1 or TRBD2 (5 bases each). V lost 0 bases to trimming and J lost 4 bases, with 10 bases between them. Germline V gene sequence: CDR1 KGHSH, CDR2 LQKENI. This CDR3 is 15 amino acids long.

This chain connects TRBV12-5 to TRBJ2-2; possibly TRBD1 or TRBD2 for D (6 bases each). CDR3 size: 15 residues. V was pared by 5 bases and J by 5 bases, with 15 bases between. Germline lookup yields CDR1 LGHNT and CDR2 FRNRAP. The CDR3: CASGKKGGGTGELFF. DNA for the CDR3: TGTGCTAGTGGTAAGAAGGGGGGCGGAACCGGGGAGCTGTTTTTT.

The chain combines TRBV7-9 with TRBJ1-6, with D perhaps TRBD1 (5 bases). Between the trimmed V and J ends, which lost 2 bases and 5 bases, there was a span of 10 bases. Per the germline V gene, CDR1 is SEHNR and CDR2 is FQNEAQ (reference sequence). The CDR3 contains 15 residues. The CDR3 spells CASSLYGGDNSPLHF. As DNA, the CDR3 is TGTGCCAGCAGCTTATATGGGGGGGATAATTCACCCCTCCACTTT.

CDR3 sequence reads: CASSDQLQYF. CDR3 DNA: TGTGCCAGCAGCGACCAATTACAGTACTTC. This chain uses TRBV5-6 with TRBJ2-7; no reliable D call. V gave up 4 bases and J gave up 10 bases, with 9 bases separating them. This CDR3 is 10 amino acids long. Germline V gives CDR1 SGHDT, CDR2 YYEEEE.

The genes are TRBV6-5 and TRBJ2-5; 8 nucleotides line up with TRBD1. CDR1 MNHEY and CDR2 SVGAGI come from the germline V gene. CDR3 length: 15 residues. V dropped 2 bases and J dropped 5; count of bases not matched to a gene: 7. DNA for the CDR3: TGTGCCAGCAGTTACAGGGCAGGGGGCTGGGAGACCCAGTACTTC. Amino acids: CASSYRAGGWETQYF.

The V gene is TRBV7-3, the J gene TRBJ2-2; 8 bases match TRBD2. In germline, CDR1 is SGHTA, CDR2 FQGTGA. The CDR3 length is 16 residues. Unmatched junction bases numbered 9, after V lost 5 bases and J lost 4 bases. The CDR3 loop reads CASSPRAGGGTGELFF. The CDR3 DNA follows: TGTGCCAGCAGCCCAAGGGCGGGGGGAGGCACCGGGGAGCTGTTTTTT.

The V and J genes are TRBV27 and TRBJ2-7; D is undetermined. This CDR3 spans 15 amino acids. V dropped 0 bases and J dropped 5 bases, with 14 bases sitting between them. In germline, CDR1 is MNHEY, CDR2 SMNVEV (reference sequence). CDR3 nucleotides: TGTGCCAGCAGTTTATCGCGGCTAAGGTCCCACGAGCAGTACTTC. This encodes CASSLSRLRSHEQYF.

The chain carries TRBV19 and TRBJ2-3; the match to TRBD1 covers 7 bases. Trimming at V came to 6 bases and at J to 0 bases, leaving 0 bases not matched to a gene. CDR1 and CDR2 (germline): LNHDA, SQIVND (reference sequence). CDR3 length: 13 residues. Here the CDR3 DNA reads TGTGCCAGTAGACAGGGGAGCACAGATACGCAGTATTTT. It codes for CASRQGSTDTQYF.

V gene TRBV6-5 combines with J gene TRBJ1-2; TRBD1 matches at 7 bases. The CDR3 spans 14 residues. Germline CDR1 and CDR2: MNHEY and SVGAGI. V trimming: 6 bases; J trimming: 2 bases; junction bases outside the gene matches: 6. The DNA for the CDR3 is TGTGCCAGCAGGCCTACAGGGGTAAACTATGGCTACACCTTC. This translates into CASRPTGVNYGYTF.

This clone turned up a few times. The V gene is TRBV6-4, the J gene TRBJ1-1, with D possibly TRBD1 on 5 matching bases. V was shortened by 0 bases and J by 10 bases, with 12 bases between the two germline ends. From germline, CDR1 is MRHNA and CDR2 SNTAGT. The CDR3 covers 13 residues. The CDR3 nucleotides are TGTGCCAGCAGTGACTCGATGCGGGGGGTAGCTTTCTTT. As protein: CASSDSMRGVAFF.

The chain has TRBV28 and TRBJ1-2; 12 nucleotides agree with TRBD1. The length of the CDR3 is 16 residues. Germline trimming cut 3 bases from V and 8 bases from J; bases unmatched to any gene: 10. Germline-derived CDR1 and CDR2 are MDHEN and SYDVKM. In nucleotides, the CDR3 is TGTGCCAGCAGTTTGCTCTCCGGGACAGGGGGCGCGGGCTACACCTTC. The encoded protein is CASSLLSGTGGAGYTF.